This TCR beta chain was recorded in a study of shared clonotypes between healthy human individuals. The method was immunoSEQ multiplex PCR; TCRdb's version includes in-frame clones alone and lacks a portion of them. The sample has some 2,400,000 clones, almost 96% seen once. Germline CDR1 reads KGHSH; CDR2 reads LQKENI. The CDR3 is 16 amino acids. V lost 3 bases to trimming and J lost 5 bases; unmatched junction nucleotides: 6. As regards this clone: The same CDR3 can be traced to other DNA sequences in this sample.

The investigators split CD4+ cells into a CD45RA+ naive subset and a CD45RA-negative memory subset. The rearrangement joins TRBV18 to TRBJ2-2, with 10 bases fitting TRBD1. The material sequenced was naive CD4+ T cells sorted from blood. As to subset: CD45RA+ positively selected. The sequence was obtained from a young man in good health. Here the CDR3 DNA reads TGTGCCAGCTCACCTCAAGGGACAGGGGTTACCGGGGAGCTGTTTTTT. This codes for CASSPQGTGVTGELFF.